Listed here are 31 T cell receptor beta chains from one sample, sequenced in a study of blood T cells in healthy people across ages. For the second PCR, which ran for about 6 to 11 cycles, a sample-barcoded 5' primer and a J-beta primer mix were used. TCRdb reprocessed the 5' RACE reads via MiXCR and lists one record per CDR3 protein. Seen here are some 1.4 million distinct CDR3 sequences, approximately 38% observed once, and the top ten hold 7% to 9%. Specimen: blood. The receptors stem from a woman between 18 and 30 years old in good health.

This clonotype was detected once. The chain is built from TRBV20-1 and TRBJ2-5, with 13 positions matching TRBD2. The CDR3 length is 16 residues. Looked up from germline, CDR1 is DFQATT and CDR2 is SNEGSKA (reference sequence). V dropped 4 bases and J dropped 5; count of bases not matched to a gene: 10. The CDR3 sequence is CSATSTSGGLRETQYF. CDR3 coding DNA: TGCAGTGCTACCTCGACTAGCGGGGGGTTGAGGGAGACCCAGTACTTC.

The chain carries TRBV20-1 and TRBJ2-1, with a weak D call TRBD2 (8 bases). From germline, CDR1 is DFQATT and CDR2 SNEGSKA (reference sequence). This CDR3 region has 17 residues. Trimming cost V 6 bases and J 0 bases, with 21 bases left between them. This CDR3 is CSAPGLVGDSSYNEQFF. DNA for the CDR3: TGCAGTGCCCCGGGACTAGTGGGGGACAGCTCCTACAATGAGCAGTTCTTC.

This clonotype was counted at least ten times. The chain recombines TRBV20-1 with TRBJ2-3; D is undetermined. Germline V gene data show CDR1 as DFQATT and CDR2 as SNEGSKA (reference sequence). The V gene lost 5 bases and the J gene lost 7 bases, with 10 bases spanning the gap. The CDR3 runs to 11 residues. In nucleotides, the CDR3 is TGCAGTGCTGGAGTGGTATATACGCAGTATTTT. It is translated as CSAGVVYTQYF.

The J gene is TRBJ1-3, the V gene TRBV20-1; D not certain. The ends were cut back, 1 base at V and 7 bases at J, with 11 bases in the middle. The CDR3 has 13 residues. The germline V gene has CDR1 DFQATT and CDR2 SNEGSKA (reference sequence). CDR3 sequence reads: CSARVVGWNTIYF. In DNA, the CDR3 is TGCAGTGCTAGAGTGGTAGGGTGGAACACCATATATTTT.

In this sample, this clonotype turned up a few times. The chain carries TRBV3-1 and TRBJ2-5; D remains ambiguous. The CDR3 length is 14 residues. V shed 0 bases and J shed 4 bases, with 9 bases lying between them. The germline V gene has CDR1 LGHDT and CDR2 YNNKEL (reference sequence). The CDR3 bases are TGTGCCAGCAGCCAAGATCAGTCGAGAGAGACCCAGTACTTC. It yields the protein CASSQDQSRETQYF.

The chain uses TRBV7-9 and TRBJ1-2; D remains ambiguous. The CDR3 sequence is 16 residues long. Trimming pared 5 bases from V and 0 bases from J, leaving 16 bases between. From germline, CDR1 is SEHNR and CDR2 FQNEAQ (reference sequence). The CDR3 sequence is CASSRSPGSSNYGYTF. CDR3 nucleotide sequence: TGTGCCAGCAGCCGCAGCCCGGGGAGTTCTAACTATGGCTACACCTTC.

The CDR3 DNA follows: TGTGCCAGCAGCCTGACTGAACACACAGATACGCAGTATTTT. Its translation is CASSLTEHTDTQYF. The chain couples TRBV5-4 to TRBJ2-3; D unclear. CDR3 size: 14 residues. V lost 4 bases to trimming and J lost 2 bases, with 11 bases between them. CDR1 is SGHNT and CDR2 is YYREEE in the germline V gene (reference sequence).

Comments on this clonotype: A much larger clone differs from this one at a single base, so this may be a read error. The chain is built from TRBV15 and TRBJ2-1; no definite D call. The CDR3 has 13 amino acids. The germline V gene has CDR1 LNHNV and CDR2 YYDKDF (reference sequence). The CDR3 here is CAASRGVFDEQFF. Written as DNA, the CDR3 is TGTGCCGCCAGCAGAGGAGTTTTCGATGAGCAGTTCTTC.

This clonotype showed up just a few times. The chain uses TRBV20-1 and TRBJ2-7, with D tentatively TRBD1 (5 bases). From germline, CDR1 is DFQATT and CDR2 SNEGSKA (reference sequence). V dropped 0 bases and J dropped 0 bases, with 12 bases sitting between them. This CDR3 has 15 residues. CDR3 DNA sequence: TGCAGTGCTAGAGATGGGGCCGATTACTCCTACGAGCAGTACTTC. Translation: CSARDGADYSYEQYF.

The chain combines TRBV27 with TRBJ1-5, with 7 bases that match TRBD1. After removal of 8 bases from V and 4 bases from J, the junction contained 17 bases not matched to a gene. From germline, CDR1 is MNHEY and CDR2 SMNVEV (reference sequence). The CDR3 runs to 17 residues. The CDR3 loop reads CASAVTGTLAGNQPQHF. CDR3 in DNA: TGTGCCAGCGCCGTGACAGGGACACTAGCAGGGAATCAGCCCCAGCATTTT.

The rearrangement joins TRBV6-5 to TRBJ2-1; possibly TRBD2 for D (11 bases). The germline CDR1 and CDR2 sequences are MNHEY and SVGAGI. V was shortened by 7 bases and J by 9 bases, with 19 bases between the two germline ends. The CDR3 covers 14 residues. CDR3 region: CASKLAGDRGEQFF. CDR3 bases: TGTGCCAGCAAACTAGCGGGGGACAGGGGTGAGCAGTTCTTC.

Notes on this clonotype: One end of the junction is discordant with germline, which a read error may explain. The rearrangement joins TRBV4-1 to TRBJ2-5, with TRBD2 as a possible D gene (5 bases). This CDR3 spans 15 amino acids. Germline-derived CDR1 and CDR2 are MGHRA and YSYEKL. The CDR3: CVSSQGRGQEETQYF. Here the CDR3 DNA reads TGCGTCAGCAGCCAAGGACGAGGGCAGGAGGAGACCCAGTACTTC.

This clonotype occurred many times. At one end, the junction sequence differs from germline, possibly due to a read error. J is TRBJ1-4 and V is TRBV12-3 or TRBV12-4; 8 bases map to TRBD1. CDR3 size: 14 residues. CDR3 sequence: CASSPTGVGEKLFF. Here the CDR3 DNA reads TGCGCCAGCAGCCCGACAGGGGTTGGTGAAAAACTGTTTTTT.

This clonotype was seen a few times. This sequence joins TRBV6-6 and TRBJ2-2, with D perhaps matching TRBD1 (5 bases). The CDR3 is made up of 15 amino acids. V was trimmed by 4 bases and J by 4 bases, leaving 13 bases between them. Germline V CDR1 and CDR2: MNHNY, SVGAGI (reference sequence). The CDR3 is CASSFRAWSTGELFF. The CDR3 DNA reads TGTGCCAGCAGTTTCAGGGCCTGGAGCACCGGGGAGCTGTTTTTT.

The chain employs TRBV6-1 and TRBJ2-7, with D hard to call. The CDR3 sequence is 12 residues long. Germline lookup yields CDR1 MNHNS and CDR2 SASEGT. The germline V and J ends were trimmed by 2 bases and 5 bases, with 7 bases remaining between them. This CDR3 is CASSEKYHEQYF. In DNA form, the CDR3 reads TGTGCCAGCAGTGAAAAGTACCACGAGCAGTACTTC.

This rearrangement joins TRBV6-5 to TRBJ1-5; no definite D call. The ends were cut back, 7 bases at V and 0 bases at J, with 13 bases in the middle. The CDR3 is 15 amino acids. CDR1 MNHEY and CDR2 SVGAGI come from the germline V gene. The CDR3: CASKAGAYSNQPQHF. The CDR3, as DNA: TGTGCCAGCAAAGCAGGAGCATATAGCAATCAGCCCCAGCATTTT.

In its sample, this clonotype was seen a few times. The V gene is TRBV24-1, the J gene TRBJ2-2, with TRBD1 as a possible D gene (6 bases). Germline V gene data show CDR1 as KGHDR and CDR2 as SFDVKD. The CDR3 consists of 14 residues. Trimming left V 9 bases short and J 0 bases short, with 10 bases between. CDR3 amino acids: CATGGRANTGELFF. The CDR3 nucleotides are TGTGCCACCGGGGGCAGGGCGAACACCGGGGAGCTGTTTTTT.

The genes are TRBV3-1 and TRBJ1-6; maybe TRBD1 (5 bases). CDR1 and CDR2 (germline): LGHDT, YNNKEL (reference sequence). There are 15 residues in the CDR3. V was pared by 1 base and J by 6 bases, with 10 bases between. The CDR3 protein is CASSQVRQLNSPLHF. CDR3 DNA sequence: TGTGCCAGCAGCCAAGTACGACAGCTTAATTCACCCCTCCACTTT.

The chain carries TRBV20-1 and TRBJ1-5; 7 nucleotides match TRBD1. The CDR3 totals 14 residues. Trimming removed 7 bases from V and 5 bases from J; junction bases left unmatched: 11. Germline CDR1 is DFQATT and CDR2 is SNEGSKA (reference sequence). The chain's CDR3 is CSVTVTGDYQPQHF. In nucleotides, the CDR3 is TGCAGTGTTACAGTAACAGGGGATTATCAGCCCCAGCATTTT.

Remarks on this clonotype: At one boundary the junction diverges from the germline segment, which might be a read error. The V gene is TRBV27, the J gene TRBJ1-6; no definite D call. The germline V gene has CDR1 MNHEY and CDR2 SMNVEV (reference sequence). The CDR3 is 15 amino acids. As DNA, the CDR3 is TGTGCCAGCAGTTTATCGCGGTCCTCTAATTCACCTCTCCACTTT. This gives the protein CASSLSRSSNSPLHF.

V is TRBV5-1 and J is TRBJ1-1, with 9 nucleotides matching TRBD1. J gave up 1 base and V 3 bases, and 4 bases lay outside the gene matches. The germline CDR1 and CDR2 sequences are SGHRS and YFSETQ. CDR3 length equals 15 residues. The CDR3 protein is CASSSWTGENTEAFF. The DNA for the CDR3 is TGCGCCAGCAGCTCCTGGACAGGGGAGAACACTGAAGCTTTCTTT.

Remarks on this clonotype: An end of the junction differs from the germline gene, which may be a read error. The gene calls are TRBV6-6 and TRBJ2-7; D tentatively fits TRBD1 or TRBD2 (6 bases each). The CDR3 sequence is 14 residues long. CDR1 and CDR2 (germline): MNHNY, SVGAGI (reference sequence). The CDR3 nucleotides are TGTGCCGGCAGTTCAGGGGCAGGGAGGACCGAGCAGTACTTC. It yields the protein CAGSSGAGRTEQYF.

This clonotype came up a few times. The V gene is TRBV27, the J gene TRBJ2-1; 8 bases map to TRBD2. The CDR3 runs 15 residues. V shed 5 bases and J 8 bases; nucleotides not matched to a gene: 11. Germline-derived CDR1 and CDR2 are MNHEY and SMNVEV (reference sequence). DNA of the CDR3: TGTGCCAGCAGTCCGTACACCGGGACTAGATATGAGCAGTTCTTC. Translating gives CASSPYTGTRYEQFF.

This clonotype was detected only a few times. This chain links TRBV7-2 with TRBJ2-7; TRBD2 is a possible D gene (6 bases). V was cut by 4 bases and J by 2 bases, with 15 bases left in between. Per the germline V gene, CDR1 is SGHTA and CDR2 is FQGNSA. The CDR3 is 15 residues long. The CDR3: CASSWGAGTTYEQYF. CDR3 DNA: TGTGCCAGCAGCTGGGGTGCGGGGACCACCTACGAGCAGTACTTC.

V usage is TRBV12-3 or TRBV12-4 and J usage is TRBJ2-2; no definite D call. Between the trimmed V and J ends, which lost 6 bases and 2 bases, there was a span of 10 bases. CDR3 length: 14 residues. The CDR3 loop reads CASRLTFNTGELFF. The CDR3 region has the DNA TGTGCCAGCAGACTAACATTCAACACCGGGGAGCTGTTTTTT.

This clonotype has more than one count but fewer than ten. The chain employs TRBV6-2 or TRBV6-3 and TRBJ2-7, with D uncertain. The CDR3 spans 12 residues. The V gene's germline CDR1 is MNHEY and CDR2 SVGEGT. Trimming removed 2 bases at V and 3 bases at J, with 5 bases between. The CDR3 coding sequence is TGTGCCAGCAGTTACCCGGACTACGAGCAGTACTTC. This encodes CASSYPDYEQYF.

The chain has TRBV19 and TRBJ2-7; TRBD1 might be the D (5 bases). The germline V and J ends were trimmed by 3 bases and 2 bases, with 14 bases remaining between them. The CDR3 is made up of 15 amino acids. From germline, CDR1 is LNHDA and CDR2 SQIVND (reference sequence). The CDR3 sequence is CASSMGSGPTYEQYF. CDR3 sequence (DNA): TGTGCCAGTAGTATGGGGTCAGGGCCAACCTACGAGCAGTACTTC.

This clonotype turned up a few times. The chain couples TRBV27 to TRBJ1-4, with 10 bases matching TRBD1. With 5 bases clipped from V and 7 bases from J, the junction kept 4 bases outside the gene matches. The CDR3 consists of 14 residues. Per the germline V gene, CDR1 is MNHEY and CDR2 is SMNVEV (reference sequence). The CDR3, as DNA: TGTGCCAGCAGTCCAGGGACAGGGGCTGAAAAACTGTTTTTT. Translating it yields CASSPGTGAEKLFF.

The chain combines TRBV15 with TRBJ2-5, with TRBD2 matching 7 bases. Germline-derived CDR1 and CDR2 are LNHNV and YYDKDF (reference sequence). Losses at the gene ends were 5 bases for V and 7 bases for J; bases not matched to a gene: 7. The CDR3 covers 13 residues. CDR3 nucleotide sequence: TGTGCCACCAGCGGGGGGGACCAACGGACCCAGTACTTC. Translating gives CATSGGDQRTQYF.

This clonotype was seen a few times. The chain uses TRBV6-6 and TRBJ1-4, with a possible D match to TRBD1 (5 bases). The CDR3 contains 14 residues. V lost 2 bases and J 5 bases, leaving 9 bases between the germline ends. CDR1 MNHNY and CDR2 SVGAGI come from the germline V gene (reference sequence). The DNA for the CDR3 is TGTGCCAGCAGTTACATGGCAGGGAATGAAAAACTGTTTTTT. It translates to CASSYMAGNEKLFF.

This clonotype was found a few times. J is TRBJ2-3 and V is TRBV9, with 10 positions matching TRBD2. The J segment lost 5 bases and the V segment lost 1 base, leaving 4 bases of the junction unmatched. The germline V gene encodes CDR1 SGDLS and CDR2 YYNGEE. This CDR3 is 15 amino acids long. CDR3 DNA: TGTGCCAGCAGCGTACTAGCGGGAGAGGTAGATACGCAGTATTTT. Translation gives CASSVLAGEVDTQYF.